The 14 T cell receptor beta chains given below trace back to one sample, sequenced in a study of blood T cell repertoires in COVID-19. Sequencing used immunoSEQ multiplex PCR; TCRdb keeps in-frame clones, though not all of them. Among around 250,000 clones listed, less than 90% were seen once. Source material: peripheral blood. These receptors all come from a woman between 35 and 50 years old who had recovered from COVID-19.

V usage is TRBV6-5 and J usage is TRBJ2-7; 8 positions match TRBD1. Germline V gene sequence: CDR1 MNHEY, CDR2 SVGAGI. Unmatched junction bases numbered 6, after V lost 5 bases and J lost 3 bases. This CDR3 is 14 amino acids long. DNA of the CDR3: TGTGCCAGCAGTACAGGGGGATCAGGCTACGAGCAGTACTTC. It yields the protein CASSTGGSGYEQYF.

The chain joins TRBV28 to TRBJ2-3, with 10 bases that match TRBD1. The junction had 11 bases not matched to a gene; V was cut back by 6 bases and J by 2 bases. Germline V lookup: CDR1 MDHEN, CDR2 SYDVKM. The CDR3 covers 17 residues. The chain's CDR3 is CASRLDDRGRNTDTQYF. The CDR3 nucleotides are TGTGCCAGCAGACTAGATGACAGGGGGCGAAACACAGATACGCAGTATTTT.

The CDR3 spells CASSFIVNTEAFF. The CDR3 DNA is TGTGCCAGCAGCTTTATCGTGAACACTGAAGCTTTCTTT. V is TRBV5-4 and J is TRBJ1-1, with D unclear. Germline CDR1 is SGHNT and CDR2 is YYREEE (reference sequence). The CDR3 runs to 13 residues. Trimming removed 2 bases at V and 0 bases at J, with 5 bases between.

The rearrangement links TRBV7-9 to TRBJ1-6; 7 nucleotides line up with TRBD1. CDR3 size: 17 residues. V shed 5 bases and J 0 bases; nucleotides not matched to a gene: 7. The V gene's germline CDR1 is SEHNR and CDR2 FQNEAQ (reference sequence). The CDR3 protein is CASSPGGDSSYNSPLHF. In DNA, the CDR3 is TGTGCCAGCAGCCCCGGGGGGGACAGCTCCTATAATTCACCCCTCCACTTT.

The chain couples TRBV28 to TRBJ2-3; 9 positions match TRBD2. The length of the CDR3 is 18 residues. V shed 6 bases, J shed 2 bases, and the junction held 15 bases outside the gene matches. CDR1 and CDR2 (germline): MDHEN, SYDVKM. The CDR3 region is CASSPLGGGDPYTDTQYF. The CDR3 nucleotides are TGTGCCAGCAGCCCTTTGGGCGGGGGGGATCCATACACAGATACGCAGTATTTT.

In this sample, this clone turned up once. The rearrangement uses TRBV2 and TRBJ2-4, with a possible D match to TRBD2 (7 bases). V dropped 4 bases and J dropped 2 bases, with 18 bases sitting between them. Germline CDR1 is SNHLY and CDR2 is FYNNEI. There are 17 residues in the CDR3. The CDR3 here is CASSARFSGGPKNIQYF. The CDR3 region has the DNA TGTGCCAGCAGTGCCCGGTTTTCGGGGGGCCCCAAAAACATTCAGTACTTC.

The J gene is TRBJ2-3, the V gene TRBV14; 9 bases are shared with TRBD2. V shed 6 bases and J 3 bases; nucleotides not matched to a gene: 13. This CDR3 comprises 17 residues. Germline lookup yields CDR1 SGHDN and CDR2 FVKESK. In DNA form, the CDR3 reads TGTGCCAGCAGTCCGCCGCAAAGCGGGGGGCCGACAGATACGCAGTATTTT. Amino acid sequence: CASSPPQSGGPTDTQYF.

The chain employs TRBV12-3 or TRBV12-4 and TRBJ1-1; D uncertain. This CDR3 is 13 amino acids long. The ends were cut back, 3 bases at V and 6 bases at J, with 11 bases in the middle. The CDR3 is CASSFSAVSEAFF. The CDR3 DNA sequence: TGTGCCAGCAGTTTTAGCGCGGTCTCTGAAGCTTTCTTT.

V and J are TRBV3-1 (or the pseudogene TRBV3-2) and TRBJ1-1; no firm D call. From germline, CDR1 is LGHDT and CDR2 YNNKEL (reference sequence). V dropped 0 bases and J dropped 5 bases, with 7 bases sitting between them. The length of the CDR3 is 13 residues. In DNA, the CDR3 is TGTGCCAGCAGCCAAGAGGGAGGGACTGAAGCTTTCTTT. Its protein is CASSQEGGTEAFF.

This clone was detected a few times. The CDR3 reads CASSLGGQRNTEAFF. CDR3 nucleotides: TGTGCCAGCAGCTTGGGCGGACAGCGGAACACTGAAGCTTTCTTT. The chain has TRBV5-4 and TRBJ1-1; tentative D call: TRBD1 (6 bases). The V end was cut by 0 bases, the J end by 1 base, with 10 bases between. In germline, CDR1 is SGHNT, CDR2 YYREEE (reference sequence). This CDR3 is 15 amino acids long.

V and J are TRBV28 and TRBJ1-1; TRBD1 is a possible D gene (5 bases). V gave up 5 bases and J gave up 3 bases, with 19 bases separating them. The germline V gene has CDR1 MDHEN and CDR2 SYDVKM. CDR3 length equals 16 residues. In nucleotides, the CDR3 is TGTGCCAGCAGTCCCATCCCAGGGATCGGAGACACTGAAGCTTTCTTT. This sequence encodes CASSPIPGIGDTEAFF.

This rearrangement joins TRBV11-2 to TRBJ2-5; D unresolved. Trimming pared 2 bases from V and 5 bases from J, leaving 12 bases between. Germline V gene data show CDR1 as SGHAT and CDR2 as FQNNGV. The CDR3 runs to 14 residues. CDR3 sequence: CASSLLSLRETQYF. The CDR3 nucleotides read TGTGCCAGCAGCTTATTGAGTCTCAGGGAGACCCAGTACTTC.

Concerning this clone itself: The sample contains more than one DNA sequence encoding this CDR3. The rearrangement joins TRBV5-1 to TRBJ2-7; the match to TRBD1 covers 9 bases. This CDR3 has 13 residues. With 4 bases clipped from V and 5 bases from J, the junction kept 4 bases outside the gene matches. CDR1 and CDR2 from the germline V gene are SGHRS and YFSETQ. CDR3 sequence (DNA): TGCGCCAGCAGCCTGACAGGGGGTGACGAGCAGTACTTC. Translation gives CASSLTGGDEQYF.

The chain combines TRBV19 with TRBJ2-3; TRBD2 agrees at 8 bases. The CDR3 length is 15 residues. Germline V gives CDR1 LNHDA, CDR2 SQIVND (reference sequence). Trimming at V came to 4 bases and at J to 2 bases, leaving 5 bases not matched to a gene. In DNA form, the CDR3 reads TGTGCCAGTAGTAAGAGCGGGGGCCTCACAGATACGCAGTATTTT. Translation gives CASSKSGGLTDTQYF.